The 10 T cell receptor beta chains presented below share a single source sample, sequenced in a study of cytomegalovirus exposure and HLA in healthy donors. The PCR ran on 60 Vbeta and 13 Jbeta primers. The method was immunoSEQ multiplex PCR; TCRdb's version includes in-frame clones alone and lacks a portion of them. In the table there are under 60,000 clones, around 80% of which are singletons. The material sequenced was PBMCs. The receptors were gathered from a man aged 45-65 years in good health and CMV-seronegative.

This sequence joins TRBV10-2 and TRBJ2-7, with a possible D match to TRBD2 (5 bases). V lost 5 bases, J lost 2 bases, and 13 bases lay in between. CDR1 WSHSY and CDR2 SAAADI come from the germline V gene. This CDR3 spans 14 amino acids. The CDR3 loop reads CASSLLAFPYEQYF. CDR3 DNA sequence: TGCGCCAGCAGTTTATTAGCGTTTCCCTACGAGCAGTACTTC.

The table lists this clone with a count of one. The CDR3 is CASSPNRGTGDSPLHF. The CDR3 DNA is TGTGCCAGCAGTCCGAATCGGGGGACAGGTGATTCACCCCTCCACTTT. The J gene is TRBJ1-6, the V gene TRBV28; 8 positions match TRBD1. Germline values: CDR1 MDHEN, CDR2 SYDVKM. This CDR3 spans 16 amino acids. V lost 5 bases, J lost 8 bases, and 11 bases stayed unmatched.

The J gene is TRBJ1-5, the V gene TRBV16; 9 bases fit TRBD1. The germline gives CDR1 KGHSY, CDR2 FQNENV. The CDR3 has 15 residues. The V gene end was trimmed by 2 bases and the J gene end by 3 bases; junction bases not matched to a gene: 2. CDR3 nucleotides: TGTGCCAGCAGCCAACGGACAGGGGCCAATCAGCCCCAGCATTTT. Protein sequence: CASSQRTGANQPQHF.

A single count supports this clone. CDR3 region: CASSPRAHEQYF. The CDR3 DNA reads TGTGCCAGCAGTCCCAGGGCCCACGAGCAGTACTTC. This chain links TRBV2 with TRBJ2-7; the D gene is possibly TRBD1 (5 bases). The length of the CDR3 is 12 residues. The ends were cut back, 5 bases at V and 5 bases at J, with 10 bases in the middle. Germline values: CDR1 SNHLY, CDR2 FYNNEI.

V is TRBV7-9 and J is TRBJ2-1, with a possible D match to TRBD2 (6 bases). This CDR3 comprises 15 residues. V lost 1 base and J 5 bases, leaving 12 bases between the germline ends. Per germline, CDR1 SEHNR and CDR2 FQNEAQ (reference sequence). Here the CDR3 reads CASSLGWERDNEQFF. In DNA form, the CDR3 reads TGTGCCAGCAGCTTAGGCTGGGAGCGGGACAATGAGCAGTTCTTC.

This clone was observed a single time. This rearrangement joins TRBV7-2 to TRBJ1-5; D is perhaps TRBD1 (6 bases). Germline V gene data show CDR1 as SGHTA and CDR2 as FQGNSA. V lost 5 bases, J lost 7 bases, and 18 bases lay in between. The CDR3 loop spans 15 amino acids. CDR3 sequence (DNA): TGTGCCAGCAGCCAGAAATCGGGGGGCTGGCAGCCCCAGCATTTT. It yields the protein CASSQKSGGWQPQHF.

The chain is built from TRBV28 and TRBJ2-7; tentative D call: TRBD1 (6 bases). Germline assignment: CDR1 MDHEN and CDR2 SYDVKM. The ends were cut back, 3 bases at V and 2 bases at J, with 14 bases in the middle. This CDR3 has 15 amino acids. As DNA, the CDR3 is TGTGCCAGCAGTTTTTTGTGGACAGCGCCCTACGAGCAGTACTTC. Translated, it gives CASSFLWTAPYEQYF.

This clone was detected once. The chain carries TRBV4-2 and TRBJ1-4, with 7 bases fitting TRBD1. V gave up 0 bases and J gave up 0 bases; unmatched junction bases: 7. The CDR3 length is 18 residues. Germline loops: CDR1 LGHNA, CDR2 YNFKEQ. The CDR3 sequence is CASSQDFGTDATNEKLFF. The CDR3 region has the DNA TGTGCCAGCAGCCAAGACTTTGGGACAGATGCAACTAATGAAAAACTGTTTTTT.

The V call is TRBV4-3, the J call TRBJ2-1; 7 bases are shared with TRBD1. The CDR3 extends over 17 amino acids. CDR1 and CDR2 from the germline V gene are LGHNA and YSLEER. V trimming: 0 bases; J trimming: 2 bases; junction bases outside the gene matches: 7. CDR3 nucleotides: TGCGCCAGCAGCCAAGATTATGAGGGGGCCCCCTACAATGAGCAGTTCTTC. Translation gives CASSQDYEGAPYNEQFF.

The chain is built from TRBV7-9 and TRBJ1-1; maybe TRBD1 (5 bases). Trimming removed 1 base at V and 3 bases at J, with 9 bases between. This CDR3 contains 14 residues. Germline CDR1 and CDR2: SEHNR and FQNEAQ (reference sequence). CDR3 in amino acids: CASSLGQGDTEAFF. CDR3 DNA: TGTGCCAGCAGCTTAGGGCAGGGTGACACTGAAGCTTTCTTT.